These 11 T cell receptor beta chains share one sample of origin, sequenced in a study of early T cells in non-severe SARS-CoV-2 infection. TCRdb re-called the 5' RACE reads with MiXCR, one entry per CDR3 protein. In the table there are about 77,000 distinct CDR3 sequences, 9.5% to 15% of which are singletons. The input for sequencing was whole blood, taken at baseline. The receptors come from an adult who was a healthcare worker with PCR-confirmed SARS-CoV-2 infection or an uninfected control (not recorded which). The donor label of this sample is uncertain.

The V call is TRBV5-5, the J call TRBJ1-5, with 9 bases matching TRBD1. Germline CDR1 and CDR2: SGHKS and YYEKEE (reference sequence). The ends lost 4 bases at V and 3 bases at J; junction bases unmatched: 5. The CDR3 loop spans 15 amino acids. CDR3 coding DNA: TGTGCCAGCAGCCGGGACAGGGCTTTCAATCAGCCCCAGCATTTT. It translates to CASSRDRAFNQPQHF.

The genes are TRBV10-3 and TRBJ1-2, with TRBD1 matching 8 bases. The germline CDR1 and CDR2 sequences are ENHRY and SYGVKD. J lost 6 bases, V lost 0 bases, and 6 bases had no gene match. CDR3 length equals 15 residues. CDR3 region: CAISESAGGANGYTF. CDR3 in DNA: TGTGCCATCAGTGAGTCCGCAGGGGGCGCGAATGGCTACACCTTC.

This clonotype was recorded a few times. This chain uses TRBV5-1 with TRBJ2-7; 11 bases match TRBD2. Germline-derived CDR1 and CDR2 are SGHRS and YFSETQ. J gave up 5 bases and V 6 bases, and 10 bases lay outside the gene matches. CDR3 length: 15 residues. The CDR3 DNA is TGCGCCAGCACCCTGATGCTAGCGGGAGGAAACGAGCAGTACTTC. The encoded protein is CASTLMLAGGNEQYF.

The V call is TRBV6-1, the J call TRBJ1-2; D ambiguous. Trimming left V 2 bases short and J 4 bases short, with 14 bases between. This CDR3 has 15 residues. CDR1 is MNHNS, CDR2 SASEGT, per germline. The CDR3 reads CASSELNLRGYGYTF. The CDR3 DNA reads TGTGCCAGCAGTGAACTCAACCTACGGGGCTATGGCTACACCTTC.

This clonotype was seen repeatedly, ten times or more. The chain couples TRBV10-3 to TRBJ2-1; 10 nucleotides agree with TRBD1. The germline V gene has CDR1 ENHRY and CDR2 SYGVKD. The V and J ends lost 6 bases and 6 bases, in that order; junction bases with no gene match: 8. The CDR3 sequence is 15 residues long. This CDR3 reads CAISRQGASGNEQFF. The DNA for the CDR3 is TGTGCCATCAGCCGACAGGGGGCGAGTGGCAATGAGCAGTTCTTC.

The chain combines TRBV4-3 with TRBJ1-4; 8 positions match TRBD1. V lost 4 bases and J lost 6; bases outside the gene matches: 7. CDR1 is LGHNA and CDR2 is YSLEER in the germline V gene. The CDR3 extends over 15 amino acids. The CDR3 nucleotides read TGCGCCAGCAGCCCCAGGGGGCGCGGGTATGAAAAACTGTTTTTT. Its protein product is CASSPRGRGYEKLFF.

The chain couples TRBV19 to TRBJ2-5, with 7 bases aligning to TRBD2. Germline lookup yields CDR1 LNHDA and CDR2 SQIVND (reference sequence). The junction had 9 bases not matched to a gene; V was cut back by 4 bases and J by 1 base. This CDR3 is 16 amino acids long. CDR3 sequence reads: CASSKRASGIQETQYF. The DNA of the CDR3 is TGTGCCAGTAGTAAGCGGGCTAGCGGTATCCAAGAGACCCAGTACTTC.

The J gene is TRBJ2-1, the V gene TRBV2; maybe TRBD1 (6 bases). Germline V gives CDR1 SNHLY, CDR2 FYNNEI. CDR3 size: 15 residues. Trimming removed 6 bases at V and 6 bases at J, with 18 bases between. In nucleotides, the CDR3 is TGTGCCAGCAGCTTCGGACAGCTTACTGTCAATGAGCAGTTCTTC. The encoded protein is CASSFGQLTVNEQFF. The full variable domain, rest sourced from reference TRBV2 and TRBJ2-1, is EPEVTQTPSHQVTQMGQEVILRCVPISNHLYFYWYRQILGQKVEFLVSFYNNEISEKSEIFDDQFSVERPDGSNFTLKIRSTKLEDSAMYFCASSFGQLTVNEQFFGPGTRLTVL.

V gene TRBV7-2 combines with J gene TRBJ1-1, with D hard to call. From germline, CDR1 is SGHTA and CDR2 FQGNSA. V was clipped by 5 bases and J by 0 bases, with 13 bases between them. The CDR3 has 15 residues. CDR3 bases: TGTGCCAGCAGCCTAATCCGGGTTTTGAACACTGAAGCTTTCTTT. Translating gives CASSLIRVLNTEAFF.

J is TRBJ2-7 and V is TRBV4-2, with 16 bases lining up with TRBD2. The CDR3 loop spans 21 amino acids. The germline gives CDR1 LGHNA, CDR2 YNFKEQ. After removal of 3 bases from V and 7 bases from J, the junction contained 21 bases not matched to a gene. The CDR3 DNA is TGTGCCAGCAGCCAGACCACTTCTATACCGGGACTAGCGGGAGGGCCGGGGGAGCAGTACTTC. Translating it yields CASSQTTSIPGLAGGPGEQYF.

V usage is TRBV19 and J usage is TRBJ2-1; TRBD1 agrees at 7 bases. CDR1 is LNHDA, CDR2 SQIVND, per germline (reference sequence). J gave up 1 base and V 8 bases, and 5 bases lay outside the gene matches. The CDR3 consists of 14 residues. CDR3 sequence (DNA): TGTGCCAGTCGAGGGGGCTGGTCCTACAATGAGCAGTTCTTC. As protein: CASRGGWSYNEQFF.